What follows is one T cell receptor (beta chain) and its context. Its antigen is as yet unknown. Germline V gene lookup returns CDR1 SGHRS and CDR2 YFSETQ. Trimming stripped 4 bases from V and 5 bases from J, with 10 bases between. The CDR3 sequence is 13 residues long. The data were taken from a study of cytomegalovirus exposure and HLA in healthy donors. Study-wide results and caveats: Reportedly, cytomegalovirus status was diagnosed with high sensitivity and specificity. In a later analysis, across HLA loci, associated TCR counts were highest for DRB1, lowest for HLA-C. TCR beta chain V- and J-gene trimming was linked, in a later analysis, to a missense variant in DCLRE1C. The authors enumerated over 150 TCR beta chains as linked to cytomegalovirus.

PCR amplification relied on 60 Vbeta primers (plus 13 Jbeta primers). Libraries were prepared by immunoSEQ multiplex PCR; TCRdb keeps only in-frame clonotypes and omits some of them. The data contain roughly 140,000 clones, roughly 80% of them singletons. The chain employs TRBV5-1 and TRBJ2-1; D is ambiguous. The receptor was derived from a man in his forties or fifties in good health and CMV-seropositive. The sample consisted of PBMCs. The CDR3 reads CASSLMPDNEQFF. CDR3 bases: TGCGCCAGCAGCCTGATGCCGGACAATGAGCAGTTCTTC. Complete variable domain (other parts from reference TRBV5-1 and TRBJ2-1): KAGVTQTPRYLIKTRGQQVTLSCSPISGHRSVSWYQQTPGQGLQFLFEYFSETQRNKGNFPGRFSGRQFSNSRSEMNVSTLELGDSALYLCASSLMPDNEQFFGPGTRLTVL.